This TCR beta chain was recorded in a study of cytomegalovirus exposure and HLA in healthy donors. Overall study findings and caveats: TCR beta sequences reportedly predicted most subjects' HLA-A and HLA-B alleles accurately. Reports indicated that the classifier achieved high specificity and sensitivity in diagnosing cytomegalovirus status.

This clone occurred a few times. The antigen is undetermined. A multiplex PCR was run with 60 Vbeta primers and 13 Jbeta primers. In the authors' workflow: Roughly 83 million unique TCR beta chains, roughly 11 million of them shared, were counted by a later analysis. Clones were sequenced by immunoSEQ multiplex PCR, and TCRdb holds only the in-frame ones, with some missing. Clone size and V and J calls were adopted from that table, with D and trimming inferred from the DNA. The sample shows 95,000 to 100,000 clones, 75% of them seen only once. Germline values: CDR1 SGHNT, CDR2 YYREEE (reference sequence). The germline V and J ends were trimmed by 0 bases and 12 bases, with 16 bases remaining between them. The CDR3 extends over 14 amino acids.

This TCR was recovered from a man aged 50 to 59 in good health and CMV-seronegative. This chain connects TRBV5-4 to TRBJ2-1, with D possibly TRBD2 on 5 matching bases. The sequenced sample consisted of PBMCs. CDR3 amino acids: CASSLAGIRSGQFF. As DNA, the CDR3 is TGTGCCAGCAGCTTGGCGGGGATTCGGAGCGGGCAGTTCTTC.